What follows is one T cell receptor beta chain and its context. This sample was taken from a study of blood T cell repertoires in COVID-19. Study at large: Material from acute and convalescent COVID-19 was sourced from the United States, Italy and Spain. In each case, the material was cDNA or gDNA derived from T cells, B-cell-depleted T cells, or PBMCs.

V was trimmed by 3 bases and J by 5 bases, leaving 5 bases between them. Germline lookup yields CDR1 MNHEY and CDR2 SMNVEV (reference sequence). This CDR3 spans 11 amino acids. TCRdb's copy holds only in-frame clones and misses some; the assay was immunoSEQ multiplex PCR. Of 250,000 or so clones in the sample, around nine tenths are singletons; the top ten hold about 10%. This receptor was identified in a man between 40 and 49 years old with active or convalescent COVID-19. Sequenced material: peripheral blood. The chain is built from TRBV27 and TRBJ2-7; D gene ambiguous. The CDR3 reads CASSLGHEQYF. CDR3 nucleotide sequence: TGTGCCAGCAGTTTGGGCCACGAGCAGTACTTC.